The 19 T cell receptor beta chains below were found in one sample sequenced in a study of blood T cell repertoires in COVID-19. TCRdb's table, derived via immunoSEQ multiplex PCR, lists solely in-frame clones and lacks some. Of 250,000 to 300,000 clones detected, approximately 85% appear once; the ten largest clones hold 5% to 6.5%. The source material was peripheral blood. The receptor source for this set is a man aged 45-65 years with active or convalescent COVID-19.

The gene calls are TRBV11-2 and TRBJ1-2, with 9 bases aligning to TRBD1. CDR1 and CDR2 (germline): SGHAT, FQNNGV. Trimming took 0 bases from V and 6 from J; bases not matched to a gene: 11. The CDR3 runs 17 residues. DNA of the CDR3: TGTGCCAGCAGCTTAGATCTAGGGACAGGGACTCGAGATGGCTACACCTTC. Protein product: CASSLDLGTGTRDGYTF.

The V and J genes are TRBV4-3 and TRBJ1-4; no firm D call. This CDR3 is 17 amino acids long. Germline lookup yields CDR1 LGHNA and CDR2 YSLEER. The germline V and J ends were trimmed by 0 bases and 4 bases, with 15 bases remaining between them. CDR3 sequence: CASSQDIPGGFNEKLFF. CDR3 coding DNA: TGCGCCAGCAGCCAAGATATCCCTGGAGGTTTTAATGAAAAACTGTTTTTT.

The chain has TRBV18 and TRBJ1-4, with TRBD1 identical over 9 bases. Trimming at V came to 1 base and at J to 3 bases, leaving 6 bases not matched to a gene. Germline assignment: CDR1 KGHSH and CDR2 LQKENI. The length of the CDR3 is 17 residues. The CDR3 is CASSPRGRTGANEKLFF. CDR3 nucleotides: TGTGCCAGCTCACCACGAGGGCGGACAGGGGCTAATGAAAAACTGTTTTTT. Complete variable domain (other parts from reference TRBV18 and TRBJ1-4): NAGVMQNPRHLVRRRGQEARLRCSPMKGHSHVYWYRQLPEEGLKFMVYLQKENIIDESGMPKERFSAEFPKEGPSILRIQQVVRGDSAAYFCASSPRGRTGANEKLFFGSGTQLSVL.

V usage is TRBV4-1 and J usage is TRBJ1-3, with D perhaps TRBD1 (6 bases). This CDR3 has 14 residues. Germline-derived CDR1 and CDR2 are MGHRA and YSYEKL. V was shortened by 3 bases and J by 3 bases, with 9 bases between the two germline ends. CDR3 sequence reads: CASSQGASGNTIYF. The CDR3 DNA follows: TGCGCCAGCAGCCAGGGGGCTAGTGGAAACACCATATATTTT.

V and J are TRBV27 and TRBJ2-1; D possibly corresponds to TRBD1 (6 bases). The CDR3 is 16 amino acids. The V end lost 3 bases, the J end lost 7 bases, and 19 bases lay between the germline ends. Per the germline V gene, CDR1 is MNHEY and CDR2 is SMNVEV (reference sequence). The CDR3 sequence is CASSFESRGQGNEQFF. The CDR3 DNA sequence: TGTGCCAGCAGTTTTGAGTCCAGGGGTCAGGGGAATGAGCAGTTCTTC.

This chain joins TRBV11-2 and TRBJ1-4; D remains ambiguous. The CDR3 runs to 16 residues. The germline V gene encodes CDR1 SGHAT and CDR2 FQNNGV. Deletions cut 4 bases from V and 0 bases from J, with 12 bases between. CDR3 amino acids: CASSSNPRATNEKLFF. The CDR3 DNA reads as TGTGCCAGCAGCTCTAACCCCCGGGCAACTAATGAAAAACTGTTTTTT.

V is TRBV12-5 and J is TRBJ2-1; 7 bases fit TRBD2. The J segment lost 9 bases and the V segment lost 0 bases, leaving 2 bases of the junction unmatched. Germline V CDR1 and CDR2: LGHNT, FRNRAP. The CDR3 length is 13 residues. CDR3 nucleotide sequence: TGTGCTAGTGGTTTGGTAGGGAGGGGTGAGCAGTTCTTC. Translated, it gives CASGLVGRGEQFF.

The rearrangement uses TRBV19 and TRBJ1-4; the D is unclear. The germline V gene encodes CDR1 LNHDA and CDR2 SQIVND (reference sequence). Trimming pared 5 bases from V and 5 bases from J, leaving 12 bases between. The CDR3 is 14 residues long. CDR3 protein: CASSDRGGNEKLFF. CDR3 nucleotide sequence: TGTGCCAGTAGTGATCGCGGAGGAAATGAAAAACTGTTTTTT. The full variable domain, with the rest looked up from reference TRBV19 and TRBJ1-4, is DGGITQSPKYLFRKEGQNVTLSCEQNLNHDAMYWYRQDPGQGLRLIYYSQIVNDFQKGDIAEGYSVSREKKESFPLTVTSAQKNPTAFYLCASSDRGGNEKLFFGSGTQLSVL.

In the case of this clone: Distinct nucleotide sequences in the sample also encode this CDR3. The gene calls are TRBV3-1 (or the pseudogene TRBV3-2) and TRBJ1-1; D is unresolved. This CDR3 contains 12 residues. Germline CDR1 is LGHDT and CDR2 is YNNKEL (reference sequence). V was shortened by 1 base and J by 5 bases, with 5 bases between the two germline ends. CDR3 in DNA: TGTGCCAGCAGCCAAGCTAATACTGAAGCTTTCTTT. Protein product: CASSQANTEAFF.

This chain uses TRBV9 with TRBJ1-5; TRBD1 aligns across 12 bases. Germline V gene data show CDR1 as SGDLS and CDR2 as YYNGEE. The junction had 11 bases not matched to a gene; V was cut back by 3 bases and J by 1 base. The CDR3 is made up of 19 amino acids. The CDR3 DNA is TGTGCCAGCAGCGCGGAAGGGCGGGGGACAGGGGGCAGCAATCAGCCCCAGCATTTT. Protein product: CASSAEGRGTGGSNQPQHF. Drawing the rest from reference TRBV9 and TRBJ1-5, the complete variable domain is DSGVTQTPKHLITATGQRVTLRCSPRSGDLSVYWYQQSLDQGLQFLIQYYNGEERAKGNILERFSAQQFPDLHSELNLSSLELGDSALYFCASSAEGRGTGGSNQPQHFGDGTRLSIL.

This chain links TRBV30 with TRBJ2-1; D not resolved. V lost 0 bases, J lost 6 bases, and 6 bases lay in between. The CDR3 loop spans 12 amino acids. From germline, CDR1 is GTSNPN and CDR2 SVGIG (reference sequence). Here the CDR3 reads CAWSVHLNEQFF. DNA of the CDR3: TGTGCCTGGAGTGTACACCTCAATGAGCAGTTCTTC.

CDR3 sequence (DNA): TGTGCCAGCAGCTTTCGGACAGGGGGCGGCTACACCTTC. Its protein is CASSFRTGGGYTF. The rearrangement uses TRBV14 and TRBJ1-2, with 11 bases aligning to TRBD1. The CDR3 is 13 residues long. The germline gives CDR1 SGHDN, CDR2 FVKESK. The J segment lost 8 bases and the V segment lost 5 bases, leaving 4 bases of the junction unmatched.

Here the CDR3 DNA reads TGTGCCAGCATGGGGCGGCAGTACTTC. This gives the protein CASMGRQYF. The chain couples TRBV27 to TRBJ2-7; tentative D call: TRBD1 (5 bases). V was clipped by 7 bases and J by 9 bases, with 7 bases between them. The CDR3 has 9 amino acids. Germline assignment: CDR1 MNHEY and CDR2 SMNVEV (reference sequence).

This clone was observed a single time. The chain recombines TRBV2 with TRBJ1-4, with D tentatively TRBD1 (6 bases). The CDR3 spans 13 residues. Germline V CDR1 and CDR2: SNHLY, FYNNEI. V dropped 7 bases and J dropped 6 bases, with 12 bases sitting between them. CDR3 nucleotides: TGTGCCAGCAACCAGGGGAGTCATGAAAAACTGTTTTTT. It yields the protein CASNQGSHEKLFF.

The chain uses TRBV7-3 and TRBJ2-1; TRBD2 matches 10 bases. V shed 4 bases and J 7 bases; nucleotides not matched to a gene: 10. From germline, CDR1 is SGHTA and CDR2 FQGTGA. The CDR3 spans 16 residues. The CDR3 coding sequence is TGTGCCAGCAGCTCAAGGACTAGCGGAAATAGGAATGAGCAGTTCTTC. Its translation: CASSSRTSGNRNEQFF.

The V call is TRBV29-1, the J call TRBJ1-1, with D uncertain. The V gene lost 6 bases and the J gene lost 11 bases, with 19 bases spanning the gap. This CDR3 comprises 12 residues. In germline, CDR1 is SQVTM, CDR2 ANQGSEA. The CDR3 spells CSVVIGGLGAFF. The DNA of the CDR3 is TGCAGCGTCGTGATCGGCGGGCTTGGCGCTTTCTTT.

J is TRBJ2-6 and V is TRBV14; TRBD1 matches 12 bases. The CDR3 covers 17 residues. The germline CDR1 and CDR2 sequences are SGHDN and FVKESK. After removal of 8 bases from V and 2 bases from J, the junction contained 7 bases not matched to a gene. The CDR3 sequence is CASARGQGAAGANVLTF. In DNA, the CDR3 is TGTGCCAGCGCGCGGGGACAGGGGGCAGCTGGGGCCAACGTCCTGACTTTC.

This chain connects TRBV5-1 to TRBJ1-1; D ambiguous. Germline V gives CDR1 SGHRS, CDR2 YFSETQ. Trimming cost V 0 bases and J 4 bases, with 10 bases left between them. The CDR3 extends over 14 amino acids. CDR3 nucleotide sequence: TGCGCCAGCAGCTTGGAGGCCTCGGGCACTGAAGCTTTCTTT. Encoded protein: CASSLEASGTEAFF.

The chain has TRBV6-5 and TRBJ2-2; D gene ambiguous. The germline V and J ends were trimmed by 4 bases and 5 bases, with 11 bases remaining between them. Germline loops: CDR1 MNHEY, CDR2 SVGAGI. The CDR3 length is 14 residues. The CDR3 region has the DNA TGTGCCAGCAGTTCGGCGGCCGGGACCGGGGAGCTGTTTTTT. As protein: CASSSAAGTGELFF.